This T cell receptor (beta chain) was observed in a study of Graves' ophthalmopathy and Graves' hyperthyroidism. Study results and limitations: Most expanded thyroid clonotypes above 0.001 frequency also appeared in blood. Researchers report that a 13-signature model separated ophthalmopathy from stable hyperthyroidism, posting less than 90% sensitivity and roughly 81% specificity.

The authors amplified TCR beta CDR3 regions from RNA transcripts. Second-round multiplex PCR came after a first-round RT-PCR that employed HTBI primers. TCRdb redid the calling of the multiplex PCR reads with MiXCR, one entry per CDR3 protein. The table records over 450,000 distinct CDR3 sequences, around 15% of them present only once. Concerning this clonotype: The antigen is not known.

Trimming took 3 bases from V and 6 from J; bases not matched to a gene: 6. This CDR3 is built from 14 residues. Germline V gene sequence: CDR1 LGHDT, CDR2 YNNKEL (reference sequence). Sequencing was done on a sample of blood. This sequence joins TRBV3-1 and TRBJ2-7, with TRBD2 matching over 9 bases. The TCR comes from a woman in her twenties or thirties with Graves' ophthalmopathy. This chain's CDR3 is CASSQAGGPSEQYF. The CDR3 DNA follows: TGTGCCAGCAGCCAGGCGGGGGGGCCGTCCGAGCAGTACTTC.